Below are 22 T cell receptor beta chains sequenced from a single sample in a study of T cell responses to AZD1222 COVID-19 vaccine. Some clones are missing from TCRdb's copy, which holds only in-frame ones; the method was immunoSEQ multiplex PCR. The table lists around 120,000 clones, just under 95% of them singletons. Sequencing was performed on peripheral blood, taken 28 days after the second AZD1222 dose. The receptor source for this set is an adult who received the AZD1222 COVID-19 vaccine.

The chain carries TRBV24-1 and TRBJ1-4; the D gene is possibly TRBD1 (6 bases). Per the germline V gene, CDR1 is KGHDR and CDR2 is SFDVKD. The CDR3 is 14 residues long. V was trimmed by 10 bases and J by 3 bases, leaving 14 bases between them. The CDR3: CATSSGAPNEKLFF. CDR3 DNA sequence: TGTGCCACTTCGTCAGGGGCACCTAATGAAAAACTGTTTTTT.

The CDR3 region has the DNA TGTGCCAGCTCACCCTCATCTGGGGAGGGAGAGACCCAGTACTTC. Translated: CASSPSSGEGETQYF. The J gene is TRBJ2-5, the V gene TRBV18, with 7 bases aligning to TRBD2. Unmatched junction bases numbered 8, after V lost 3 bases and J lost 4 bases. The CDR3 consists of 15 residues. Germline CDR1 is KGHSH and CDR2 is LQKENI.

With regard to this clone: Germline is not matched at one junction end, which may reflect a read error. The gene calls are TRBV19 and TRBJ1-1, with D perhaps TRBD1 (6 bases). The CDR3 runs to 12 residues. The germline V gene has CDR1 LNHDA and CDR2 SQIVND (reference sequence). CDR3 DNA sequence: TGTGCGAGTATGTGGGGGCTAAATGAAGCTTTCTTT. Encoded protein: CASMWGLNEAFF.

The rearrangement joins TRBV7-2 to TRBJ2-4; no reliable D call. V was clipped by 1 base and J by 8 bases, with 15 bases between them. This CDR3 has 15 amino acids. CDR1 and CDR2 from the germline V gene are SGHTA and FQGNSA. CDR3 sequence: CASSLEADIWDIQYF. The CDR3 region has the DNA TGTGCCAGCAGCTTAGAGGCCGACATTTGGGACATTCAGTACTTC.

As DNA, the CDR3 is TGTGCCTGGCCTTCCACGGGGACAGGGGGCTTGAGCTCCTACGAGCAGTACTTC. This codes for CAWPSTGTGGLSSYEQYF. The rearrangement uses TRBV30 and TRBJ2-7; 12 bases line up with TRBD1. Trimming cost V 5 bases and J 0 bases; bases outside gene matches: 14. This CDR3 comprises 18 residues. Germline CDR1 reads GTSNPN; CDR2 reads SVGIG (reference sequence).

The rearrangement joins TRBV18 to TRBJ1-2; D is unresolved. CDR3 length: 15 residues. V was pared by 1 base and J by 0 bases, with 9 bases between. Germline-derived CDR1 and CDR2 are KGHSH and LQKENI. The chain's CDR3 is CASSPQQEANYGYTF. The CDR3, as DNA: TGTGCCAGCTCACCACAGCAGGAGGCTAACTATGGCTACACCTTC.

This sequence joins TRBV19 and TRBJ2-7; D perhaps matches TRBD2 (5 bases). The V gene lost 7 bases and the J gene lost 3 bases, with 16 bases spanning the gap. Germline V gene data show CDR1 as LNHDA and CDR2 as SQIVND (reference sequence). The CDR3 length is 14 residues. The chain's CDR3 is CASTPSEAVYEQYF. DNA of the CDR3: TGTGCCAGTACCCCCTCGGAAGCGGTCTACGAGCAGTACTTC. Full variable domain (rest looked up from reference TRBV19 and TRBJ2-7): DGGITQSPKYLFRKEGQNVTLSCEQNLNHDAMYWYRQDPGQGLRLIYYSQIVNDFQKGDIAEGYSVSREKKESFPLTVTSAQKNPTAFYLCASTPSEAVYEQYFGPGTRLTVT.

The CDR3 loop reads CASSLMLLAGAPQETQYF. Here the CDR3 DNA reads TGTGCCAGCAGCTTAATGCTACTAGCGGGGGCCCCACAAGAGACCCAGTACTTC. The chain couples TRBV7-9 to TRBJ2-5; TRBD2 matches 11 bases. The CDR3 consists of 18 residues. Germline CDR1 and CDR2: SEHNR and FQNEAQ (reference sequence). Losses at the gene ends were 2 bases for V and 2 bases for J; bases not matched to a gene: 10.

This sequence joins TRBV14 and TRBJ1-2; 7 nucleotides align to TRBD1. This CDR3 region has 18 residues. Trimming took 0 bases from V and 4 from J; bases not matched to a gene: 14. Germline CDR1 and CDR2: SGHDN and FVKESK. CDR3 nucleotides: TGTGCCAGCAGCCAAGACCACAGGAGTAGGGGGCGCAGCTATGGCTACACCTTC. Translating gives CASSQDHRSRGRSYGYTF.

The rearrangement links TRBV5-1 to TRBJ1-5, with TRBD1 as a possible D gene (5 bases). CDR1 SGHRS and CDR2 YFSETQ come from the germline V gene. Trimming removed 10 bases at V and 2 bases at J, with 16 bases between. This CDR3 has 14 amino acids. CDR3 coding DNA: TGCGCCGGGGCGATCGGGAGGCGCAATCAGCCCCAGCATTTT. Residues: CAGAIGRRNQPQHF.

J is TRBJ1-3 and V is TRBV10-3, with no clear D. The germline CDR1 and CDR2 sequences are ENHRY and SYGVKD. The CDR3 length is 13 residues. Trimming cost V 8 bases and J 2 bases, with 10 bases left between them. The CDR3 sequence is CAISGTTGNTIYF. The CDR3 DNA sequence: TGTGCCATCTCTGGCACGACTGGAAACACCATATATTTT.

The gene calls are TRBV20-1 and TRBJ1-2, with 8 bases matching TRBD1. With V trimmed by 6 bases and J by 6 bases, 0 bases remained unmatched. The CDR3 contains 10 residues. Germline V gives CDR1 DFQATT, CDR2 SNEGSKA (reference sequence). CDR3 coding DNA: TGCAGTGCGACAGGGGATGGCTACACCTTC. Translating gives CSATGDGYTF.

The rearrangement joins TRBV7-8 to TRBJ2-7; possibly TRBD2 for D (6 bases). This CDR3 is built from 12 residues. V lost 4 bases and J lost 3, with 7 bases in between. Germline V lookup: CDR1 SGHVS, CDR2 FQNEAQ. The CDR3 here is CASSWDFYEQYF. CDR3 nucleotides: TGTGCCAGCAGCTGGGACTTCTACGAGCAGTACTTC.

The J gene is TRBJ2-2, the V gene TRBV6-5; no reliable D call. CDR1 is MNHEY, CDR2 SVGAGI, per germline. The germline V and J ends were trimmed by 6 bases and 1 base, with 6 bases remaining between them. The CDR3 has 13 residues. The CDR3 nucleotides read TGTGCCAGCAGGTTCTGGAACACCGGGGAGCTGTTTTTT. Translation: CASRFWNTGELFF.

The V and J genes are TRBV7-3 and TRBJ1-2, with 10 bases matching TRBD1. Germline lookup yields CDR1 SGHTA and CDR2 FQGTGA. The CDR3 length is 13 residues. With V trimmed by 1 base and J by 11 bases, 4 bases remained unmatched. DNA for the CDR3: TGTGCCAGCAGCTTAAGGGACAGGGGCCCGTACACCTTC. This sequence encodes CASSLRDRGPYTF.

This clone came up once. This chain joins TRBV18 and TRBJ2-7, with D perhaps TRBD1 (6 bases). V lost 1 base and J 6 bases, leaving 16 bases between the germline ends. Germline V gene lookup returns CDR1 KGHSH and CDR2 LQKENI. This CDR3 has 15 residues. The DNA of the CDR3 is TGTGCCAGCTCACCACTCGAGGACAGTCGGGTCGAGCAGTACTTC. It codes for CASSPLEDSRVEQYF.

The chain joins TRBV27 to TRBJ1-4, with 9 bases lining up with TRBD1. The CDR3 covers 14 residues. The trim removed 5 bases at V and 8 bases at J, leaving 6 bases unmatched. CDR1 is MNHEY, CDR2 SMNVEV, per germline (reference sequence). The CDR3 DNA reads as TGTGCCAGCAGTCAACAGGGGGCAGGGGAAAAACTGTTTTTT. This sequence encodes CASSQQGAGEKLFF.

The chain has TRBV5-1 and TRBJ1-5, with D possibly being TRBD1 (6 bases). The CDR3 is 15 residues long. CDR1 and CDR2 (germline): SGHRS, YFSETQ. Trimming removed 2 bases from V and 0 bases from J, with 9 bases in between. The CDR3 nucleotides are TGCGCCAGCAGCTTTTCAGGGGATAGCAATCAGCCCCAGCATTTT. Protein sequence: CASSFSGDSNQPQHF.

This chain uses TRBV7-9 with TRBJ2-7; D is ambiguous. Trimming cost V 1 base and J 4 bases, with 2 bases left between them. The CDR3 covers 11 residues. In germline, CDR1 is SEHNR, CDR2 FQNEAQ (reference sequence). The CDR3 spells CASSLDYEQYF. Written as DNA, the CDR3 is TGTGCCAGCAGCTTAGATTACGAGCAGTACTTC.

The chain links TRBV6-5 to TRBJ1-1, with 7 bases identical to TRBD1. The CDR3 is made up of 13 amino acids. In germline, CDR1 is MNHEY, CDR2 SVGAGI. V lost 10 bases, J lost 4 bases, and 9 bases stayed unmatched. The DNA for the CDR3 is TGTGCCACAAAAGAGGGGGCTATCACTGAAGCTTTCTTT. It translates to CATKEGAITEAFF.

The chain links TRBV6-5 to TRBJ2-5; D gene unclear. The V and J ends lost 7 bases and 3 bases respectively, with 9 bases between them. Germline V gene lookup returns CDR1 MNHEY and CDR2 SVGAGI. This CDR3 is 12 amino acids long. The CDR3, as DNA: TGTGCCAGCACCAACTTTAAAGAGACCCAGTACTTC. It encodes CASTNFKETQYF.

This sequence joins TRBV11-1 and TRBJ2-2, with TRBD1 matching 8 bases. V trimming: 5 bases; J trimming: 7 bases; junction bases outside the gene matches: 6. Germline-derived CDR1 and CDR2 are SGHAT and FQDESV (reference sequence). The CDR3 covers 14 residues. The CDR3 reads CASSIRQGYGELFF. The CDR3 coding sequence is TGTGCCAGCAGCATAAGACAGGGGTACGGGGAGCTGTTTTTT.